Each of the 6 T cell receptor beta chains below was sequenced from the same sample in a study of blood T cell repertoires in COVID-19. Repertoires were generated with immunoSEQ multiplex PCR, while TCRdb's copy carries only in-frame clones and drops some. The sample holds around 80,000 clones, 80% to 85% seen once. Source material: peripheral blood. These receptors were collected from a human donor in a cohort sampled during active COVID-19.

The chain uses TRBV7-6 and TRBJ2-3, with TRBD1 identical over 11 bases. V lost 1 base to trimming and J lost 2 bases; unmatched junction nucleotides: 5. CDR3 size: 17 residues. Germline CDR1 and CDR2: SGHVS and FNYEAQ. In DNA, the CDR3 is TGTGCCAGCAGCTTAGTGGGGACAGGGGGGCCCACAGATACGCAGTATTTT. Translated: CASSLVGTGGPTDTQYF.

The V call is TRBV11-2, the J call TRBJ1-1, with D perhaps TRBD1 (6 bases). The ends were cut back, 5 bases at V and 1 base at J, with 8 bases in the middle. Per germline, CDR1 SGHAT and CDR2 FQNNGV. The CDR3 length is 13 residues. CDR3 coding DNA: TGTGCCAGCAGCCTGACAGGGAACACTGAAGCTTTCTTT. Amino acids: CASSLTGNTEAFF.

This clone appeared once. This sequence joins TRBV6-5 and TRBJ1-5; TRBD1 matches at 9 bases. CDR1 and CDR2 (germline): MNHEY, SVGAGI. The CDR3 has 14 amino acids. Trimming at V came to 4 bases and at J to 5 bases, leaving 3 bases not matched to a gene. The CDR3, as DNA: TGTGCCAGCAGTTTACAGGGGGCGTATCAGCCCCAGCATTTT. It specifies CASSLQGAYQPQHF.

This chain uses TRBV5-4 with TRBJ1-1, with D unclear. The germline gives CDR1 SGHNT, CDR2 YYREEE (reference sequence). The V gene lost 6 bases and the J gene lost 2 bases, with 17 bases spanning the gap. CDR3 size: 15 residues. CDR3 in DNA: TGTGCCAGCACCTCTCCCACGGAGGGTAACACTGAAGCTTTCTTT. Translation gives CASTSPTEGNTEAFF.

This chain's CDR3 is CATRDSNQPQHF. CDR3 coding DNA: TGTGCCACCCGGGATAGCAATCAGCCCCAGCATTTT. This chain uses TRBV10-3 with TRBJ1-5; D uncertain. This CDR3 spans 12 amino acids. Trimming removed 10 bases at V and 0 bases at J, with 7 bases between. Germline CDR1 reads ENHRY; CDR2 reads SYGVKD.

The chain employs TRBV13 and TRBJ1-2, with D possibly TRBD1 on 6 matching bases. The V gene's germline CDR1 is PRHDT and CDR2 FYEKMQ (reference sequence). V lost 5 bases and J lost 6, with 13 bases in between. The CDR3 spans 13 residues. As DNA, the CDR3 is TGTGCCAGCAGCCTGACAGGAAGGAATGGCTACACCTTC. It encodes CASSLTGRNGYTF.